A selection of T cell receptor beta chains follows, all from one sample in a study of T cell responses to AZD1222 COVID-19 vaccine. Libraries were prepared by immunoSEQ multiplex PCR; TCRdb keeps only in-frame clonotypes and omits some of them. The sample shows 150,000 to 200,000 clones, 90% to 95% of them seen only once. The source was peripheral blood, collected on day 0 of AZD1222 vaccination. These receptors were obtained from an adult in good health. Each CDR3 is given with its conserved first and last residue. D genes are given only for firm matches. Size values are once, few and many counts, or a class for expanded clones, and some rows have none.

- | - | TRBJ1-3 | TRBV28 | CASSSSSWTRSGNTIYF | TGTGCCAGCAGTTCCTCGTCCTGGACGCGTTCGGGAAACACCATATATTTT
- | - | TRBJ1-3 | TRBV7-9 | CASSTAQGATIYF | TGTGCCAGCAGCACCGCCCAGGGAGCCACCATATATTTT
- | - | TRBJ1-1 | TRBV3-1/TRBV3-2 | CASRQRRGDDTEAFF | TGTGCCAGCAGACAAAGGCGGGGGGACGACACTGAAGCTTTCTTT
- | - | TRBJ1-1 | TRBV7-3 | CASSLFGGGGNTEAFF | TGTGCCAGCAGCCTCTTCGGCGGGGGCGGGAACACTGAAGCTTTCTTT
once | - | TRBJ2-7 | TRBV19 | CASSRPGLYEQYF | TGTGCCAGTAGTCGTCCAGGGTTGTACGAGCAGTACTTC
- | - | TRBJ2-1 | TRBV3-1/TRBV3-2 | CASSQGDGEYNEQFF | TGTGCCAGCAGCCAAGGGGACGGAGAATACAATGAGCAGTTCTTC
- | - | TRBJ1-4 | TRBV28 | CASSRTGLGNEKLFF | TGTGCCAGCAGTAGAACAGGGTTGGGTAATGAAAAACTGTTTTTT
- | - | TRBJ2-3 | TRBV4-3 | CASSRWTKDTQYF | TGCGCCAGCAGCCGCTGGACTAAAGATACGCAGTATTTT
once | - | TRBJ1-5 | TRBV13 | CASSYGGNQPQHF | TGTGCCAGCAGCTACGGCGGGAATCAGCCCCAGCATTTT
- | - | TRBJ1-2 | TRBV24-1 | CATSSTGRGYTF | TGTGCCACCAGCTCGACGGGTAGGGGCTACACCTTC
- | TRBD1 | TRBJ2-5 | TRBV18 | CASSPLPPGGVETQYF | TGTGCCAGCTCACCCCTCCCGCCAGGGGGAGTGGAGACCCAGTACTTC
- | TRBD1 | TRBJ2-4 | TRBV9 | CASSADDRDQAKNIQYF | TGTGCCAGCAGCGCTGACGACAGGGACCAGGCCAAAAACATTCAGTACTTC
few | - | TRBJ1-1 | TRBV2 | CASTPPTRNTEAFF | TGTGCCAGCACCCCCCCAACCCGCAACACTGAAGCTTTCTTT
- | TRBD1 | TRBJ1-2 | TRBV6-1 | CASSEPERGRKYGYTF | TGTGCCAGCAGTGAGCCGGAGAGGGGGCGCAAGTATGGCTACACCTTC
- | - | TRBJ1-1 | TRBV19 | CASTPAGRVNTEAFF | TGTGCCAGTACCCCGGCAGGGAGGGTGAACACTGAAGCTTTCTTT